The entry below gives a single TCR beta chain sequence along with its context. What it binds is not known. The sample is drawn from a study of cytomegalovirus exposure and HLA in healthy donors. Findings and limits, study-wide: In a later analysis, an Asian-associated ancestry cluster reportedly showed fewer N-insertions than the approximately 670-donor mean.

Germline CDR1 and CDR2: MGHRA and YSYEKL. With V trimmed by 0 bases and J by 0 bases, 5 bases remained unmatched. The CDR3 totals 17 residues. The PCR made use of 60 Vbeta and 13 Jbeta primers. The table came from immunoSEQ multiplex PCR; TCRdb's copy has only in-frame clones and leaves some out. The record lists about 64,000 clones, of which the ten most abundant hold 3.6%. Material for sequencing was PBMCs. The chain is built from TRBV4-1 and TRBJ2-5, with TRBD1 matching over 9 bases. The sequence came from a woman between 18 and 29 years old in good health and CMV-seronegative. CDR3 residues: CASSQEDRGSNQETQYF. CDR3 DNA sequence: TGCGCCAGCAGCCAAGAGGACAGGGGAAGTAACCAAGAGACCCAGTACTTC.